These 15 T cell receptor beta chains originate from one sample sequenced in a study of blood T cell repertoires in COVID-19. The table came from immunoSEQ multiplex PCR; TCRdb's copy has only in-frame clones and leaves some out. The sample has more than 150,000 clones; 82% are singletons. Sequencing was performed on PBMCs or T cells enriched from blood (not recorded which). These receptors originate from a man aged 35 to 55 who had recovered from COVID-19.

The V call is TRBV19, the J call TRBJ1-5; D gene ambiguous. Germline CDR1 reads LNHDA; CDR2 reads SQIVND (reference sequence). V shed 2 bases and J shed 5 bases, with 10 bases lying between them. This CDR3 has 14 residues. The DNA for the CDR3 is TGTGCCAGTAGTATAATGGAGGGCCATCAGCCCCAGCATTTT. Translating gives CASSIMEGHQPQHF.

The chain has TRBV29-1 and TRBJ1-3, with 8 bases lining up with TRBD1. The CDR3 is 14 amino acids. The V and J ends lost 7 bases and 3 bases, in that order; junction bases with no gene match: 8. Germline V lookup: CDR1 SQVTM, CDR2 ANQGSEA. CDR3 nucleotides: TGCAGCGCTTCCCAGGGGGCAGGTGGAAACACCATATATTTT. Protein product: CSASQGAGGNTIYF.

The chain links TRBV30 to TRBJ2-2; 11 bases are shared with TRBD1. Germline lookup yields CDR1 GTSNPN and CDR2 SVGIG (reference sequence). This CDR3 spans 15 amino acids. After removal of 2 bases from V and 5 bases from J, the junction contained 4 bases not matched to a gene. Written as DNA, the CDR3 is TGTGCCTGGAGTAAGGGACAGGGGGGTACCGGGGAGCTGTTTTTT. Amino acids: CAWSKGQGGTGELFF. The full variable domain, with the rest looked up from reference TRBV30 and TRBJ2-2, is SQTIHQWPATLVQPVGSPLSLECTVEGTSNPNLYWYRQAAGRGLQLLFYSVGIGQISSEVPQNLSASRPQDRQFILSSKKLLLSDSGFYLCAWSKGQGGTGELFFGEGSRLTVL.

This chain connects TRBV7-3 to TRBJ1-2; possible D gene TRBD1, 5 bases. The CDR3 is 13 residues long. Trimming took 2 bases from V and 6 from J, leaving 10 bases between them. CDR1 is SGHTA, CDR2 FQGTGA, per germline. Written as DNA, the CDR3 is TGTGCCAGCAGCTTAGGGCCAGGGAATGGCTACACCTTC. Translation gives CASSLGPGNGYTF.

This chain links TRBV7-2 with TRBJ1-1, with 9 bases fitting TRBD1. V was pared by 5 bases and J by 4 bases, with 8 bases of the junction left unmatched. CDR3 size: 15 residues. Germline V gene sequence: CDR1 SGHTA, CDR2 FQGNSA. The CDR3 protein is CASSMPDRGSTEAFF. The CDR3 DNA reads as TGTGCCAGCAGCATGCCCGACAGGGGGTCCACTGAAGCTTTCTTT.

V is TRBV5-1 and J is TRBJ1-6, with a weak D call TRBD1 (5 bases). V lost 0 bases, J lost 10 bases, and 17 bases lay in between. Per germline, CDR1 SGHRS and CDR2 YFSETQ. The CDR3 runs to 16 residues. The CDR3 coding sequence is TGCGCCAGCAGCTTGGGGACGACAGCTGGTACCTCACCCCTCCACTTT. Its translation is CASSLGTTAGTSPLHF.

This rearrangement joins TRBV19 to TRBJ2-5; the match to TRBD1 covers 7 bases. Losses at the gene ends were 7 bases for V and 5 bases for J; bases not matched to a gene: 4. Germline V gives CDR1 LNHDA, CDR2 SQIVND (reference sequence). CDR3 length: 12 residues. Here the CDR3 reads CASKDRRETQYF. The DNA for the CDR3 is TGTGCCAGTAAGGACAGGCGGGAGACCCAGTACTTC.

This rearrangement joins TRBV24-1 to TRBJ2-5; TRBD2 might be the D (5 bases). Trimming took off 7 bases at V and 5 bases at J, with 10 bases between the two ends. This CDR3 spans 12 amino acids. Germline V gives CDR1 KGHDR, CDR2 SFDVKD. The chain's CDR3 is CATSSRGETQYF. DNA for the CDR3: TGTGCCACCAGCAGCAGAGGGGAGACCCAGTACTTC.

The chain is built from TRBV10-3 and TRBJ1-1; D is unclear. Germline assignment: CDR1 ENHRY and CDR2 SYGVKD. The CDR3 has 15 amino acids. V was cut by 0 bases and J by 1 base, with 9 bases left in between. CDR3 region: CAISESYPGNTEAFF. CDR3 DNA: TGTGCCATCAGTGAGTCGTACCCAGGGAACACTGAAGCTTTCTTT.

The J gene is TRBJ1-6, the V gene TRBV28, with 7 bases identical to TRBD1. V gave up 5 bases and J gave up 7 bases; unmatched junction bases: 23. Germline CDR1 is MDHEN and CDR2 is SYDVKM. This CDR3 comprises 20 residues. This CDR3 is CASSPSGFGLTGEKNSPLHF. The CDR3 coding sequence is TGTGCCAGCAGTCCCTCCGGGTTCGGACTCACAGGGGAAAAGAATTCACCCCTCCACTTT. Full variable domain (remainder filled in from reference TRBV28 and TRBJ1-6): DVKVTQSSRYLVKRTGEKVFLECVQDMDHENMFWYRQDPGLGLRLIYFSYDVKMKEKGDIPEGYSVSREKKERFSLILESASTNQTSMYLCASSPSGFGLTGEKNSPLHFGNGTRLTVT.

The chain recombines TRBV10-3 with TRBJ2-1; 12 nucleotides agree with TRBD2. CDR1 and CDR2 (germline): ENHRY, SYGVKD. This CDR3 contains 15 residues. V trimming: 6 bases; J trimming: 7 bases; junction bases outside the gene matches: 7. CDR3 in amino acids: CAISLAGGPGNEQFF. The CDR3 region has the DNA TGTGCCATCAGCCTAGCGGGAGGGCCGGGGAATGAGCAGTTCTTC.

This clone was counted a few times. The sample contains more than one DNA sequence encoding this CDR3. V gene TRBV5-1 combines with J gene TRBJ1-2; no reliable D call. The CDR3 is 14 amino acids. The germline V gene encodes CDR1 SGHRS and CDR2 YFSETQ. Trimming removed 4 bases at V and 0 bases at J, with 10 bases between. The CDR3 bases are TGCGCCAGCAGCCTAGAATCGACTAACTATGGCTACACCTTC. Amino acids: CASSLESTNYGYTF.

The chain couples TRBV29-1 to TRBJ1-5, with 7 bases matching TRBD1. With 4 bases clipped from V and 2 bases from J, the junction kept 8 bases outside the gene matches. Germline CDR1 SQVTM, CDR2 ANQGSEA. The CDR3 extends over 15 amino acids. CDR3 in amino acids: CSVGQGTTGNQPQHF. In DNA, the CDR3 is TGCAGCGTTGGACAGGGTACGACGGGCAATCAGCCCCAGCATTTT.

The rearrangement joins TRBV19 to TRBJ2-2; 7 bases are a match to TRBD1. The junction had 12 bases not matched to a gene; V was cut back by 5 bases and J by 6 bases. Germline CDR1 and CDR2: LNHDA and SQIVND (reference sequence). The CDR3 is 16 amino acids. The DNA of the CDR3 is TGTGCCAGTAGTGCGCCTGGGAAGGGGGCGCCCGGGGAGCTGTTTTTT. This encodes CASSAPGKGAPGELFF.

The chain has TRBV5-1 and TRBJ1-1; no definite D call. The CDR3 is 15 amino acids. Trimming removed 0 bases at V and 9 bases at J, with 18 bases between. Germline CDR1 reads SGHRS; CDR2 reads YFSETQ. CDR3 residues: CASSLERDPLTQAFF. CDR3 bases: TGCGCCAGCAGCTTGGAGCGCGACCCCCTTACCCAAGCTTTCTTT.